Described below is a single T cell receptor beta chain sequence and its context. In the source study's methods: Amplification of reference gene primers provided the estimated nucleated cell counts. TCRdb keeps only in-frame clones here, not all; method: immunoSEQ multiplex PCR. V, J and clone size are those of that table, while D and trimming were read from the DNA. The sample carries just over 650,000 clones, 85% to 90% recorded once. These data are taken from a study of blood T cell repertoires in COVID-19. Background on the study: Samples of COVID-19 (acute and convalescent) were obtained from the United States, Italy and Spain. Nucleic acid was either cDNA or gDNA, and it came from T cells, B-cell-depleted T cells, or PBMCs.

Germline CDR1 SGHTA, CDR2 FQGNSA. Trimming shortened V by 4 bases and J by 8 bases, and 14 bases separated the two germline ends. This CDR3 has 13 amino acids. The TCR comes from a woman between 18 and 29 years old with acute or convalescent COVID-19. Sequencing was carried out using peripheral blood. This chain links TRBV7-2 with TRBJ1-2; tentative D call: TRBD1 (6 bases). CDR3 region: CASSYGVQGGYTF. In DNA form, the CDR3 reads TGTGCCAGCAGCTATGGGGTACAGGGAGGCTACACCTTC. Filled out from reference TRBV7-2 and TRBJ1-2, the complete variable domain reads GAGVSQSPSNKVTEKGKDVELRCDPISGHTALYWYRQSLGQGLEFLIYFQGNSAPDKSGLPSDRFSAERTGGSVSTLTIQRTQQEDSAVYLCASSYGVQGGYTFGSGTRLTVV.